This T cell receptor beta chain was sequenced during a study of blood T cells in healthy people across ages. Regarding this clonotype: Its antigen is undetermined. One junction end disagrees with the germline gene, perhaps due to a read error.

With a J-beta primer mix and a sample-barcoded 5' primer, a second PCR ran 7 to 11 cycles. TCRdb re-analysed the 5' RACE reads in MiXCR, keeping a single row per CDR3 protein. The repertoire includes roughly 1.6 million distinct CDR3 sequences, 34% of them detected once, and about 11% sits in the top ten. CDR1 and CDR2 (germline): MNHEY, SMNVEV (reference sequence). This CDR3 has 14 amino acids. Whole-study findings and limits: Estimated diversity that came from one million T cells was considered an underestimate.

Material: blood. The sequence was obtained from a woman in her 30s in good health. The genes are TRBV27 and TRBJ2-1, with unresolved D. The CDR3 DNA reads TGTGCCAGCAGCCTGGCCTACTCCCACAATGAGCAGTTCTTC. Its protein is CASSLAYSHNEQFF.